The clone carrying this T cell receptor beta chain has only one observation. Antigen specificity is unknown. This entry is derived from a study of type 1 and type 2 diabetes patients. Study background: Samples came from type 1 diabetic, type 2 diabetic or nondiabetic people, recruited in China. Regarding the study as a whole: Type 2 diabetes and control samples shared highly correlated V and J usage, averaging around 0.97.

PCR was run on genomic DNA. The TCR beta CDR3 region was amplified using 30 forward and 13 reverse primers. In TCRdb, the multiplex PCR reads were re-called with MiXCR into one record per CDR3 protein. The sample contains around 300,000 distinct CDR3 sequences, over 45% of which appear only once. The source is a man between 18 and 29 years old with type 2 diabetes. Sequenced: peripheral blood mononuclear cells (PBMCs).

The CDR3 DNA is TGTGCCAGCAGGTGGGGGCGGTCGGACACTGAAGCTTTCTTT. Protein product: CASRWGRSDTEAFF. V is TRBV2 and J is TRBJ1-1; weak D call: TRBD1 (6 bases). Per the germline V gene, CDR1 is SNHLY and CDR2 is FYNNEI. This CDR3 region has 14 residues. The germline V and J ends were trimmed by 6 bases and 3 bases, with 14 bases remaining between them.